The entry below gives a single TCR beta chain sequence along with its context. What it binds is not known. This sample was taken from a study of radiation and T cells in renal cell carcinoma. V dropped 0 bases and J dropped 3; count of bases not matched to a gene: 8. The CDR3 is 16 residues long. Germline CDR1 is MGHRA and CDR2 is YSYEKL. The protocol was immunoSEQ multiplex PCR, while the TCRdb copy is restricted to in-frame clones and leaves out a portion. In the table there are 70,000 or so clones, around 80% of which are singletons. Sample time point: blood 2 weeks post-SBRT. Treatment here: 15 Gy SBRT to primary tumor, nephrectomy 4 weeks later. Clear cell pathology was present in this patient's renal cell carcinoma. Study results and limitations: Top tumor clonotypes rose in blood 2 weeks post-radiation, then contracted. Pretreatment tumor biopsies were lacking, so baseline clonotypes are unknown.

The receptor's source is a man in his 60s with renal cell carcinoma. The chain carries TRBV4-1 and TRBJ2-7, with 7 nucleotides matching TRBD2. This specimen was blood, taken from a patient whose treatment included radiotherapy and nephrectomy. The CDR3 loop reads CASSQEIGLGDYEQYF. CDR3 nucleotide sequence: TGCGCCAGCAGCCAAGAAATAGGACTAGGGGACTACGAGCAGTACTTC.